The clone carrying this TCR beta chain was recorded at least ten times. V was shortened by 6 bases and J by 2 bases, with 10 bases between the two germline ends. The CDR3 covers 13 residues. Germline V gene sequence: CDR1 LGHNT, CDR2 FRNRAP. These data originate in a study of T cell repertoires in cytomegalovirus infection. TCRdb independently ran MiXCR on the reads; one entry per CDR3 protein. The sample consists of about 140,000 distinct CDR3 sequences, under 8% of them appearing once. This rearrangement joins TRBV12-5 to TRBJ1-1; D perhaps matches TRBD1 (6 bases). This TCR derives from a human donor in good health (CMV status not recorded). Some clones in this sample may be carry-over from other donors' samples. The source material was PBMCs. CDR3 coding DNA: TGTGCTAGTGGCAGGGGCCTCAACACTGAAGCTTTCTTT. As protein: CASGRGLNTEAFF.